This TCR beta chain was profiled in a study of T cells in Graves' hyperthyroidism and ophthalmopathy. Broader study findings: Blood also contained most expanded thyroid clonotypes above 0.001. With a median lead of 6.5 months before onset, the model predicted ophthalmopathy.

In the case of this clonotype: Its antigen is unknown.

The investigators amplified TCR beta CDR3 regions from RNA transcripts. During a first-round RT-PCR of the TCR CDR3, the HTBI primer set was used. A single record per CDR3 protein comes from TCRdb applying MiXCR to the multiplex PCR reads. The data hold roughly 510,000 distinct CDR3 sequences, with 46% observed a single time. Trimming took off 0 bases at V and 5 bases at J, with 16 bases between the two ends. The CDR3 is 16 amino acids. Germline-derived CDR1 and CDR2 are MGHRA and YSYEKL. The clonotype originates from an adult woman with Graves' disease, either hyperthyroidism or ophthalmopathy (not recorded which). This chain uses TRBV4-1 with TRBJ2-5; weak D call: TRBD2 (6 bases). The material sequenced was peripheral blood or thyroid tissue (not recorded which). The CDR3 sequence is CASSQDWQRVTETQYF. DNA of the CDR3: TGCGCCAGCAGCCAAGACTGGCAGCGGGTGACTGAGACCCAGTACTTC.